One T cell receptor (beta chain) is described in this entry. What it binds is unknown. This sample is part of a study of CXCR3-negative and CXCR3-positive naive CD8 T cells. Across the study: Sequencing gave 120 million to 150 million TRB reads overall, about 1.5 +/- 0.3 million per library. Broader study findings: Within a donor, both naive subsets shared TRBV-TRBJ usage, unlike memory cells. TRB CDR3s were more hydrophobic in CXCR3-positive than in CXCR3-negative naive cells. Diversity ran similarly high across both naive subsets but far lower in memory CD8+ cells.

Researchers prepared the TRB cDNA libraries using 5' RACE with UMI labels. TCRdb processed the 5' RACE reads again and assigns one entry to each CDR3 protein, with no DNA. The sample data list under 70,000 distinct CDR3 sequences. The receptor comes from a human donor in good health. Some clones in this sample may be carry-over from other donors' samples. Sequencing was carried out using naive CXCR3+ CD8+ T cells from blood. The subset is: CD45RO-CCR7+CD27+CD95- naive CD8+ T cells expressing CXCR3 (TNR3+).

The CDR3 is CASSFENTEAFF. This chain uses TRBV7-8 with TRBJ1-1. This CDR3 has 12 amino acids. The germline V gene has CDR1 SGHVS and CDR2 FQNEAQ.